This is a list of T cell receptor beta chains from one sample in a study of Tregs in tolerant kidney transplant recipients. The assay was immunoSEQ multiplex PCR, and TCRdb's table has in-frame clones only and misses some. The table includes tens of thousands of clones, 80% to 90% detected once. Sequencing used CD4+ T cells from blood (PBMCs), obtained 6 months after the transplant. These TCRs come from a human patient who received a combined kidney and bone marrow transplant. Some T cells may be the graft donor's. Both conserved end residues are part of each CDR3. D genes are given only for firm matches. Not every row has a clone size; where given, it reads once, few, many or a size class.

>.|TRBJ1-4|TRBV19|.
CASSTTSINEKLFF
TGTGCCAGTAGTACGACAAGTATCAATGAAAAACTGTTTTTT
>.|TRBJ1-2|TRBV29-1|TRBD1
CSVESGTGRYGYTF
TGCAGCGTTGAATCCGGGACAGGGCGCTATGGCTACACCTTC
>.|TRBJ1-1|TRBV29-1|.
CSVEDVGTEAFF
TGCAGCGTTGAAGATGTCGGCACTGAAGCTTTCTTT
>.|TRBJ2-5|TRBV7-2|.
CASSPSQGPKTQYF
TGTGCCAGCAGCCCATCTCAGGGGCCGAAGACCCAGTACTTC
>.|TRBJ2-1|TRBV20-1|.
CSAHARNEQFF
TGCAGTGCTCACGCGCGGAATGAGCAGTTCTTC
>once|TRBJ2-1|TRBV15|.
CATSRNNRRRGYEQFF
TGTGCCACCAGCAGAAATAACCGAAGAAGGGGGTATGAGCAGTTCTTC
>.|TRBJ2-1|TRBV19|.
CASSVSLENEQFF
TGTGCCAGTAGCGTTAGCTTAGAAAATGAGCAGTTCTTC
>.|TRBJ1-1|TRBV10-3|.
CATSSLNTEAFF
TGTGCCACCAGTAGCTTAAACACTGAAGCTTTCTTT
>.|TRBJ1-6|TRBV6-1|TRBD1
CASRGTGINSPLHF
TGTGCCAGCAGGGGGACAGGGATTAATTCCCCCCTCCACTTT
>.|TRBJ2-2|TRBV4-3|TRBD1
CASSRYNRGLRTGELFF
TGCGCCAGCAGCCGATATAACAGGGGCTTGAGGACCGGGGAGCTGTTTTTT
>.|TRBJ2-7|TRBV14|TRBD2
CASSQTLAGRRPYEQYF
TGTGCCAGCAGCCAAACCCTAGCGGGTCGCCGCCCCTACGAGCAGTACTTC
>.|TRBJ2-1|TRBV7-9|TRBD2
CASSPTSGMYNEQFF
TGTGCCAGCAGCCCAACTAGCGGGATGTACAATGAGCAGTTCTTC
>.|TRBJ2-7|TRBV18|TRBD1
CASSPGTGTYEQYF
TGTGCCAGCTCACCAGGGACAGGGACCTACGAGCAGTACTTC
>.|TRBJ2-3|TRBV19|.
CASSPSSSGDTQYF
TGTGCCAGTAGTCCCTCTAGCTCCGGAGATACGCAGTATTTT
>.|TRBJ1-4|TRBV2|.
CASSETSTNEKLFF
TGTGCCAGCAGTGAAACTTCAACTAATGAAAAACTGTTTTTT
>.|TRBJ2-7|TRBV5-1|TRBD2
CASSLEPGLAGAYEQYF
TGCGCCAGCAGCTTGGAACCTGGACTAGCGGGGGCCTACGAGCAGTACTTC
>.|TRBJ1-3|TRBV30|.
CAWSVLIGGNTIYF
TGTGCCTGGAGTGTACTAATCGGAGGAAACACCATATATTTT
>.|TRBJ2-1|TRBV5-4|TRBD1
CASSSDRGMKQFF
TGTGCCAGCAGCTCCGACAGGGGAATGAAGCAGTTCTTC
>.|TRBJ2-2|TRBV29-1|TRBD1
CSVEEGWAGGTGELFF
TGCAGCGTTGAAGAGGGGTGGGCAGGGGGCACCGGGGAGCTGTTTTTT
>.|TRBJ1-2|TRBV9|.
CASSVGQTPNYGYTF
TGTGCCAGCAGCGTAGGGCAGACTCCCAACTATGGCTACACCTTC
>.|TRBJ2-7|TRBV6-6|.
CASSFRGGDEQYF
TGTGCCAGCAGTTTCCGGGGAGGCGACGAGCAGTACTTC
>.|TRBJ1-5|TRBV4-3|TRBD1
CASSQDWTGSLPQHF
TGCGCCAGCAGCCAAGATTGGACAGGCAGCTTGCCCCAGCATTTT
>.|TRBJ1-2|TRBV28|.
CASSPLNHYGYTF
TGTGCCAGCAGTCCACTGAACCACTATGGCTACACCTTC
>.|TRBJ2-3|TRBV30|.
CAWRYTDTQYF
TGTGCCTGGAGGTATACAGATACGCAGTATTTT
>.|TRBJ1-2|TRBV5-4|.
CASSLSFIGGQVYGYTF
TGTGCCAGCAGCTTGTCTTTTATTGGGGGACAAGTCTATGGCTACACCTTC
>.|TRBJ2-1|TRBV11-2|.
CASSSGSLYNEQFF
TGTGCCAGCAGCTCAGGGTCCCTTTACAATGAGCAGTTCTTC
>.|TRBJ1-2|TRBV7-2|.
CASSLMVGREGYGYTF
TGTGCCAGCAGCTTAATGGTCGGCAGGGAGGGGTATGGCTACACCTTC
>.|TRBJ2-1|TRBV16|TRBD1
CASSQSPGQGYNEQFF
TGTGCCAGCAGCCAATCTCCGGGACAGGGTTACAATGAGCAGTTCTTC
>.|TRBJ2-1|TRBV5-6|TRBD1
CASSLPKTGYNEQFF
TGTGCCAGCAGCCTTCCTAAGACAGGGTACAATGAGCAGTTCTTC
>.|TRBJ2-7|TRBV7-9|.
CASSQELPISYEQYF
TGTGCCAGCAGCCAGGAATTACCTATCTCCTACGAGCAGTACTTC
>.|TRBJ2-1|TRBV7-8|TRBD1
CASSLGQGSNEQFF
TGTGCCAGCAGCCTGGGACAGGGGAGTAATGAGCAGTTCTTC
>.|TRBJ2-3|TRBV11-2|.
CASSLSAVTQYF
TGTGCCAGCAGCTTGAGCGCAGTTACGCAGTATTTT
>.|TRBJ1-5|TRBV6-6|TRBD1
CASSWDRVAPQHF
TGTGCCAGCAGTTGGGACAGGGTGGCGCCCCAGCATTTT
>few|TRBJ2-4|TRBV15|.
CATSRGTLGNIQYF
TGTGCCACCAGCAGAGGGACATTAGGAAACATTCAGTACTTC
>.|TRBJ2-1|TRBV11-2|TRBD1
CASSLNPGQSWDEQFF
TGTGCCAGCAGCTTAAACCCGGGACAGAGTTGGGATGAGCAGTTCTTC
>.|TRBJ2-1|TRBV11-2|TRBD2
CASSKLAGGRGEQFF
TGTGCCAGCAGCAAACTAGCGGGGGGACGGGGGGAGCAGTTCTTC
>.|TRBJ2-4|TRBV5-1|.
CASSSPKNRVSAKNIQYF
TGCGCCAGCAGTTCCCCAAAGAACAGGGTGAGTGCCAAAAACATTCAGTACTTC
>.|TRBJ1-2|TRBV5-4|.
CASSLVTGWNYGYTF
TGTGCCAGCAGCTTGGTCACAGGGTGGAACTATGGCTACACCTTC
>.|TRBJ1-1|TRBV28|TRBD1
CASSLWEGQGHTEAFF
TGTGCCAGCAGTTTATGGGAAGGACAGGGGCACACTGAAGCTTTCTTT
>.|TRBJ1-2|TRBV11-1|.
CASSPGSYGYTF
TGTGCCAGCAGCCCCGGGTCCTATGGCTACACCTTC
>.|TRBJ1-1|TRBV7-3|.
CASSQGWGAEAFF
TGTGCCAGCAGCCAAGGTTGGGGAGCGGAAGCTTTCTTT
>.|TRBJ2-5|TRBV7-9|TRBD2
CASSLGAGGPGETQYF
TGTGCCAGCAGCTTAGGAGCGGGAGGGCCCGGAGAGACCCAGTACTTC
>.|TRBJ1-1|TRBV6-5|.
CASSYSFDGDTEAFF
TGTGCCAGCAGTTACTCGTTTGACGGAGATACTGAAGCTTTCTTT
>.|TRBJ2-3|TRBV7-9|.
CASSPPGSRRADTQYF
TGTGCCAGCAGCCCCCCCGGGTCTCGTCGGGCAGATACGCAGTATTTT
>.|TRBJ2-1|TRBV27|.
CASSPPWREGEQFF
TGTGCCAGCAGCCCCCCATGGCGGGAAGGTGAGCAGTTCTTC
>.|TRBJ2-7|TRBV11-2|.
CASSSLGGLSEQYF
TGTGCCAGCAGCTCCCTCGGAGGGTTGAGCGAGCAGTACTTC
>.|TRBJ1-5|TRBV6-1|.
CASSGQANQPQHF
TGTGCCAGCAGTGGACAGGCCAATCAGCCCCAGCATTTT
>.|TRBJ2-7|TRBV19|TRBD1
CASSRWDSSYEQYF
TGTGCCAGTAGTAGATGGGACAGCTCCTACGAGCAGTACTTC
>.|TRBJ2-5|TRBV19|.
CASSRKTTGSLPETQYF
TGTGCCAGTAGTCGGAAAACTACAGGGTCTCTCCCGGAGACCCAGTACTTC
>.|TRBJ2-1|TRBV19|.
CASSIMLASYNEQFF
TGTGCCAGTAGTATTATGCTAGCATCCTACAATGAGCAGTTCTTC
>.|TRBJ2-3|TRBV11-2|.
CASRLLRDYTQYF
TGTGCCAGCAGACTCCTTCGGGACTATACGCAGTATTTT
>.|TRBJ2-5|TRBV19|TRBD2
CASNQRGGETQYF
TGTGCCAGTAACCAGCGGGGGGGGGAGACCCAGTACTTC
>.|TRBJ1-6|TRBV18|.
CASSRGDTYNSPLHF
TGTGCCAGCTCAAGAGGGGACACCTATAATTCCCCCCTCCACTTT
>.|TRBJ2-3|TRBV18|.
CASSPRQSSTDTQYF
TGTGCCAGCTCACCACGGCAGTCTAGCACAGATACGCAGTATTTT
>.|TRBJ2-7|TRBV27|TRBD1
CASSPTGTGDYEQYF
TGTGCCAGCAGTCCGACCGGGACAGGGGATTACGAGCAGTACTTC
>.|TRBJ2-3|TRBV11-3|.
CASSFHTDTQYF
TGTGCCAGCAGCTTCCACACAGATACGCAGTATTTT
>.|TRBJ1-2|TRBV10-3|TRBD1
CAISLQGAEGGYTF
TGTGCCATCAGTTTACAGGGGGCGGAGGGAGGCTACACCTTC
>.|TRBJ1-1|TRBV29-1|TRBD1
CSVSGAGGTEAFF
TGCAGCGTTTCTGGGGCAGGGGGCACTGAAGCTTTCTTT
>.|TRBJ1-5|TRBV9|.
CASSVGGYGNQPQHF
TGTGCCAGCAGCGTAGGGGGCTACGGCAATCAGCCCCAGCATTTT